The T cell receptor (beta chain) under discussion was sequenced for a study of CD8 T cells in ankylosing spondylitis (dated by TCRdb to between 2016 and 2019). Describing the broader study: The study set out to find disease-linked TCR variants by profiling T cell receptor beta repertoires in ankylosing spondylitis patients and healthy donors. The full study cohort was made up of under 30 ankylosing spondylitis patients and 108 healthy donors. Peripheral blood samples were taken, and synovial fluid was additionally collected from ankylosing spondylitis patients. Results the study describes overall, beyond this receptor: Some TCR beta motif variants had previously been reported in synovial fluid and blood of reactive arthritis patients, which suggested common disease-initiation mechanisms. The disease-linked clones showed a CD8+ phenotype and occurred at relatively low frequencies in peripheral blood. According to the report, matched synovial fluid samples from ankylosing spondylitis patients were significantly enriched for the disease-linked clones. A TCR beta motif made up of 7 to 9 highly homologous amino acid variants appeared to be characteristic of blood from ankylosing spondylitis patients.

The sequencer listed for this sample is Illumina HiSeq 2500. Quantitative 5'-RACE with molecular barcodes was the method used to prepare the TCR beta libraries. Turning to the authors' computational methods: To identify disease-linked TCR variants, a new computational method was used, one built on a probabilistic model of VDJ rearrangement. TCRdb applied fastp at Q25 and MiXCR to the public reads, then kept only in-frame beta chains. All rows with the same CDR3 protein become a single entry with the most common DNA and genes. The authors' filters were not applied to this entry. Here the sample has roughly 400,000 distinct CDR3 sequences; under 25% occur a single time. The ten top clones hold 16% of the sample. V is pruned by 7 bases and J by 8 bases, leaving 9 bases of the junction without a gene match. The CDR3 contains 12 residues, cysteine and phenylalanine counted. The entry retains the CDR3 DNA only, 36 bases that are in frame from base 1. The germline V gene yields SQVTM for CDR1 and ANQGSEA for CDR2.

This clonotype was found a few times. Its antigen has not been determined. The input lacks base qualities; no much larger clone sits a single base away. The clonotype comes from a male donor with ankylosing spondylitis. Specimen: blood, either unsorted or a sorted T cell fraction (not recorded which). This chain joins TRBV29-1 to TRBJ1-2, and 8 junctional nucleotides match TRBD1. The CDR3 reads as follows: CSAFQGARGYTF. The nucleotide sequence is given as TGCAGCGCCTTCCAGGGGGCGCGGGGCTACACCTTC.